The 14 T cell receptor beta chains reported below all come from one sample, sequenced in a study of PD-1 blockade in mismatch repair-deficient tumors. Sequenced by immunoSEQ multiplex PCR; TCRdb stores in-frame clones only, minus some. The sample lists some 19,000 clones; roughly 80% were seen once. The starting material was PBMCs, obtained 52 weeks after starting pembrolizumab. Source of these receptors: an adult with mismatch repair-deficient cancer.

The gene calls are TRBV6-5 and TRBJ1-6; D perhaps matches TRBD1 (5 bases). This CDR3 comprises 12 residues. Looked up from germline, CDR1 is MNHEY and CDR2 is SVGAGI. With 6 bases removed from V and 7 bases from J, the gap between germline ends came to 7 bases. The CDR3 protein is CASSPGNSPLHF. The CDR3 DNA sequence: TGTGCCAGCAGCCCAGGGAATTCACCCCTCCACTTT.

The V gene is TRBV28, the J gene TRBJ1-5; 7 bases match TRBD1. Germline V lookup: CDR1 MDHEN, CDR2 SYDVKM. With V trimmed by 6 bases and J by 6 bases, 5 bases remained unmatched. CDR3 size: 13 residues. The CDR3 is CASSTQGVQPQHF. The CDR3 DNA is TGTGCCAGCAGCACCCAGGGGGTTCAGCCCCAGCATTTT.

This clone was recorded a few times. The DNA of the CDR3 is TGTGCCAGCAGCTCCCGTCGGTACAATGAGCAGTTCTTC. Amino acids: CASSSRRYNEQFF. The chain links TRBV9 to TRBJ2-1, with D unclear. Germline loops: CDR1 SGDLS, CDR2 YYNGEE. This CDR3 has 13 amino acids. Trimming left V 4 bases short and J 4 bases short, with 9 bases between.

The chain is built from TRBV28 and TRBJ1-1, with D possibly matching TRBD1 (5 bases). The V and J ends lost 4 bases and 5 bases respectively, with 17 bases between them. Germline V CDR1 and CDR2: MDHEN, SYDVKM. The CDR3 length is 15 residues. The CDR3 loop reads CASSSLRGAMTEAFF. The CDR3 bases are TGTGCCAGCAGTTCCCTAAGGGGTGCAATGACTGAAGCTTTCTTT.

The chain recombines TRBV7-6 with TRBJ2-1; perhaps TRBD1 as D (6 bases). The CDR3 consists of 15 residues. Germline loops: CDR1 SGHVS, CDR2 FNYEAQ. Trimming took off 5 bases at V and 5 bases at J, with 16 bases between the two ends. The CDR3 here is CASSRRGMADNEQFF. Written as DNA, the CDR3 is TGTGCCAGCAGCCGCAGGGGTATGGCGGACAATGAGCAGTTCTTC.

The chain employs TRBV27 and TRBJ1-2; 8 nucleotides agree with TRBD1. The CDR3 is 16 amino acids. Trimming cost V 6 bases and J 1 base; bases outside gene matches: 10. The germline CDR1 and CDR2 sequences are MNHEY and SMNVEV (reference sequence). CDR3 coding DNA: TGTGCCAGCAGCCCAGTCGGGACAGGTCTTAACTATGGCTACACCTTC. Translated: CASSPVGTGLNYGYTF.

This clone was picked up a small number of times. CDR3 nucleotide sequence: TGTGCCATCAACGGACAGGGGGCCGAGCAGTACTTC. Its protein is CAINGQGAEQYF. The rearrangement links TRBV10-3 to TRBJ2-7; 11 bases line up with TRBD1. The germline gives CDR1 ENHRY, CDR2 SYGVKD. Trimming at V came to 7 bases and at J to 6 bases, leaving 2 bases not matched to a gene. The length of the CDR3 is 12 residues.

This clone was counted between two and nine times. CDR3 bases: TGCGCCAGCAGCAGCGACGGGGGGTACTACGAGCAGTACTTC. This translates into CASSSDGGYYEQYF. V is TRBV5-1 and J is TRBJ2-7; 7 nucleotides match TRBD2. Per the germline V gene, CDR1 is SGHRS and CDR2 is YFSETQ. Trimming removed 4 bases from V and 3 bases from J; junction bases left unmatched: 7. CDR3 size: 14 residues.

The chain couples TRBV19 to TRBJ1-5, with D tentatively TRBD1 (5 bases). Trimming removed 5 bases from V and 4 bases from J, with 12 bases in between. Germline lookup yields CDR1 LNHDA and CDR2 SQIVND (reference sequence). This CDR3 spans 14 amino acids. CDR3 sequence: CASSVPRGNQPQHF. CDR3 coding DNA: TGTGCCAGTAGTGTACCACGGGGGAATCAGCCCCAGCATTTT. Based on the CDR3 plus reference TRBV19 and TRBJ1-5, the full variable domain is DGGITQSPKYLFRKEGQNVTLSCEQNLNHDAMYWYRQDPGQGLRLIYYSQIVNDFQKGDIAEGYSVSREKKESFPLTVTSAQKNPTAFYLCASSVPRGNQPQHFGDGTRLSIL.

The chain has TRBV11-2 and TRBJ2-1, with 11 bases matching TRBD2. This CDR3 region has 17 residues. V was clipped by 5 bases and J by 2 bases; unmatched bases: 8. The V gene's germline CDR1 is SGHAT and CDR2 FQNNGV. CDR3 amino acids: CASSTISGRAAYNEQFF. The CDR3 nucleotides read TGTGCCAGCAGCACCATTAGCGGGAGGGCGGCCTACAATGAGCAGTTCTTC.

The chain has TRBV6-6 and TRBJ2-1, with TRBD2 matching 13 bases. This CDR3 has 15 residues. CDR1 is MNHNY and CDR2 is SVGAGI in the germline V gene (reference sequence). V lost 5 bases, J lost 8 bases, and 6 bases stayed unmatched. The CDR3 spells CASSQLAGGFDEQFF. In DNA, the CDR3 is TGTGCCAGCAGTCAACTAGCGGGAGGGTTCGATGAGCAGTTCTTC.

The CDR3 bases are TGTGCCAGCTCAAGTCTTCCCGGGGACACCGGGGAGCTGTTTTTT. Translating it yields CASSSLPGDTGELFF. The chain recombines TRBV18 with TRBJ2-2; D is possibly TRBD2 (5 bases). The CDR3 contains 15 residues. The germline V and J ends were trimmed by 5 bases and 3 bases, with 13 bases remaining between them. The germline V gene encodes CDR1 KGHSH and CDR2 LQKENI.

The chain links TRBV5-6 to TRBJ2-7; TRBD2 matches 13 bases. Trimming at V came to 3 bases and at J to 1 base, leaving 4 bases not matched to a gene. CDR1 and CDR2 (germline): SGHDT, YYEEEE. The CDR3 totals 16 residues. CDR3 loop: CASSSLTSGRSYEQYF. CDR3 nucleotide sequence: TGTGCCAGCAGCTCACTGACTAGCGGGAGGTCCTACGAGCAGTACTTC.

This chain joins TRBV2 and TRBJ1-6, with D hard to call. This CDR3 is 14 amino acids long. The V gene's germline CDR1 is SNHLY and CDR2 FYNNEI. Trimming left V 7 bases short and J 4 bases short, with 11 bases between. The CDR3 coding sequence is TGTGCCAGCACCCGGGAGCGGTATAATTCACCCCTCCACTTT. It yields the protein CASTRERYNSPLHF. The variable domain in full, completed from reference TRBV2 and TRBJ1-6, reads EPEVTQTPSHQVTQMGQEVILRCVPISNHLYFYWYRQILGQKVEFLVSFYNNEISEKSEIFDDQFSVERPDGSNFTLKIRSTKLEDSAMYFCASTRERYNSPLHFGNGTRLTVT.